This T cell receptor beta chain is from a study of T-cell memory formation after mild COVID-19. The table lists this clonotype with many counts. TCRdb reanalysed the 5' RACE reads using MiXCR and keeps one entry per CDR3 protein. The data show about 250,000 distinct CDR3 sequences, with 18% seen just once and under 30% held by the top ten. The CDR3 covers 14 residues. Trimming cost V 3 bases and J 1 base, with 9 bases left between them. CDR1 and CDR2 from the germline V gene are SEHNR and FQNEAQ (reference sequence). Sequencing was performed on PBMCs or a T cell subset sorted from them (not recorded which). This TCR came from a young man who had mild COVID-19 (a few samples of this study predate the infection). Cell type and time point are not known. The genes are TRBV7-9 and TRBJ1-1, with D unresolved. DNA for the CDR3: TGTGCCAGCAGCTTTGAAGGAAAGAACACTGAAGCTTTCTTT. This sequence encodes CASSFEGKNTEAFF.